This T cell receptor beta chain was sequenced in a study of blood T cells in healthy people across ages. In the study overall: T cells yielded about one barcoded beta molecule per two cells through template switching.

Through a sample-barcoded 5' primer and a J-beta primer mix, a second PCR was run for roughly 6 to 12 cycles. Each CDR3 protein gets one entry after TCRdb re-called the 5' RACE reads with MiXCR. The repertoire holds about 720,000 distinct CDR3 sequences, with 20% to 25% as singletons. Trimming removed 1 base at V and 5 bases at J, with 11 bases between. Germline CDR1 LNHNV, CDR2 YYDKDF (reference sequence). CDR3 length equals 14 residues. The sample was also reused in another study, on T cells of mothers and their children. That publication notes: Slightly higher, non-significant overlap characterized related mother-child pairs relative to unrelated pairs.

The sample was blood. This rearrangement joins TRBV15 to TRBJ1-2; D is unclear. The receptor was derived from a boy between 10 and 17 years old in good health. CDR3 sequence (DNA): TGTGCCACCAGCAGAGGGGAAGGGAGTTATGGCTACACCTTC. Its protein is CATSRGEGSYGYTF.